The sequence of this TCR beta chain was determined in a study of T-cell memory formation after mild COVID-19. Each CDR3 protein is one row after TCRdb ran MiXCR on the 5' RACE reads. The data hold over 70,000 distinct CDR3 sequences, with about 13% observed a single time. The CDR3 extends over 13 amino acids. Trimming shortened V by 5 bases and J by 8 bases, and 15 bases separated the two germline ends. Germline CDR1 reads SEHNR; CDR2 reads FQNEAQ (reference sequence). Sequencing input: PBMCs or a T cell subset sorted from them (not recorded which). The rearrangement joins TRBV7-9 to TRBJ1-1, with TRBD1 as a possible D gene (6 bases). This clonotype was obtained from an adult woman who had mild COVID-19 (a few samples of this study predate the infection). Cell type and time point are not known. CDR3 in DNA: TGTGCCAGCAGCCAAGGGGGGCTTAGAGAAGCTTTCTTT. Protein: CASSQGGLREAFF.